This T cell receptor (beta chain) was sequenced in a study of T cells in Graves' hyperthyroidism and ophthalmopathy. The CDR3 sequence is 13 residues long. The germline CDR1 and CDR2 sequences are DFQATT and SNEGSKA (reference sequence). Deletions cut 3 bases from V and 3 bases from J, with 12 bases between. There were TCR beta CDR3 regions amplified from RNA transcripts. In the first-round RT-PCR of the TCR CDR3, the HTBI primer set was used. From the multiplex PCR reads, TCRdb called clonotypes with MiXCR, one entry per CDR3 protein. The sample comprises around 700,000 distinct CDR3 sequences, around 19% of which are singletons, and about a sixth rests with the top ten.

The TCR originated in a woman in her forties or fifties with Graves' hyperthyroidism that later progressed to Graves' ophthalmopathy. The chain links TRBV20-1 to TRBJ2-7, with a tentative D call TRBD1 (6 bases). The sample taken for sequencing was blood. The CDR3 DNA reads TGCAGTGCTAGCACAGGGAAGAACTACGAGCAGTACTTC. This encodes CSASTGKNYEQYF.